The 3 T cell receptor beta chains listed next were all sequenced from one sample in a study of blood T cell repertoires in COVID-19. Using immunoSEQ multiplex PCR, the repertoire was profiled, and TCRdb retains in-frame clones only, with some absent. Of under 300,000 clones in the sample, just over 90% were seen once. The sequenced material came from PBMCs or T cells enriched from blood (not recorded which). Receptors originate from a young woman who had recovered from COVID-19.

This chain uses TRBV6-5 with TRBJ2-5; 10 nucleotides match TRBD1. Germline V gives CDR1 MNHEY, CDR2 SVGAGI. With 6 bases clipped from V and 10 bases from J, the junction kept 11 bases outside the gene matches. The length of the CDR3 is 14 residues. The CDR3 DNA is TGTGCCAGCAGGGACAGGGGGTTCGGAGATGGCCAGTACTTC. Translation: CASRDRGFGDGQYF.

V and J are TRBV21-1 and TRBJ1-5. TRBV21-1 is described as a pseudogene. The CDR3 contains 19 residues. The CDR3 reads CASSSRRGPWVCSNQPQHF. DNA for the CDR3: TGTGCCAGCAGCTCAAGGAGGGGCCCCTGGGTCTGTAGCAATCAGCCCCAGCATTTT.

This chain links TRBV5-1 with TRBJ1-4, with unresolved D. The length of the CDR3 is 15 residues. With 0 bases removed from V and 6 bases from J, the gap between germline ends came to 12 bases. CDR1 and CDR2 (germline): SGHRS, YFSETQ. As DNA, the CDR3 is TGCGCCAGCAGCTTGGCGGGGTTGGGTGATGAAAAACTGTTTTTT. Encoded protein: CASSLAGLGDEKLFF.